A single sample gave rise to the 17 T cell receptor beta chains below, sequenced in a study of technical replicates of blood from a handful of donors. Only in-frame clones appear in the TCRdb table, and some are missing; sequencing was by immunoSEQ multiplex PCR. The table lists over 80,000 clones, approximately 96% of them singletons. Specimen: T cells isolated from PBMCs. The receptor source for this set is a human donor in good health.

The V gene is TRBV5-1, the J gene TRBJ2-7; no firm D call. Trimming cost V 0 bases and J 1 base, with 11 bases left between them. Germline V gene sequence: CDR1 SGHRS, CDR2 YFSETQ. The CDR3 totals 15 residues. The CDR3 sequence is CASSLGRLLSYEQYF. The CDR3 nucleotides read TGCGCCAGCAGCTTGGGTCGGTTACTATCCTACGAGCAGTACTTC.

The J gene is TRBJ2-3, the V gene TRBV4-1, with TRBD2 as a possible D gene (6 bases). The germline gives CDR1 MGHRA, CDR2 YSYEKL. The length of the CDR3 is 16 residues. V lost 9 bases and J 6 bases, leaving 25 bases between the germline ends. DNA for the CDR3: TGCGCCAGTAAGCCAAGGTCCTCTAGCGCTGGGGATACGCAGTATTTT. This encodes CASKPRSSSAGDTQYF.

The V gene is TRBV5-4, the J gene TRBJ2-5, with 8 bases that match TRBD2. V trimming: 4 bases; J trimming: 5 bases; junction bases outside the gene matches: 10. Germline loops: CDR1 SGHNT, CDR2 YYREEE (reference sequence). This CDR3 region has 15 residues. This chain's CDR3 is CASSPGSGRFETQYF. The CDR3 coding sequence is TGTGCCAGCAGCCCTGGGAGCGGGAGATTTGAGACCCAGTACTTC. Full variable domain (remainder filled in from reference TRBV5-4 and TRBJ2-5): ETGVTQSPTHLIKTRGQQVTLRCSSQSGHNTVSWYQQALGQGPQFIFQYYREEENGRGNFPPRFSGLQFPNYSSELNVNALELDDSALYLCASSPGSGRFETQYFGPGTRLLVL.

The chain employs TRBV2 and TRBJ1-2, with D possibly being TRBD1 (5 bases). Trimming removed 9 bases from V and 3 bases from J, with 14 bases in between. The CDR3 runs 13 residues. CDR1 SNHLY and CDR2 FYNNEI come from the germline V gene. CDR3 amino acids: CARQTVSYYGYTF. In nucleotides, the CDR3 is TGTGCCAGACAGACAGTCTCTTACTATGGCTACACCTTC.

The rearrangement links TRBV5-4 to TRBJ1-1; D not certain. CDR1 is SGHNT, CDR2 YYREEE, per germline (reference sequence). V lost 4 bases and J 1 base, leaving 8 bases between the germline ends. The length of the CDR3 is 13 residues. The CDR3 nucleotides read TGTGCCAGCAGCCCTCTAGGGAACACTGAAGCTTTCTTT. This sequence encodes CASSPLGNTEAFF.

The CDR3 loop is CASSPPPPGVKYF. DNA of the CDR3: TGTGCCAGCAGTCCTCCCCCCCCGGGTGTAAAGTACTTC. This chain links TRBV28 with TRBJ2-7; D remains unclear. In germline, CDR1 is MDHEN, CDR2 SYDVKM. The CDR3 extends over 13 amino acids. V was cut by 5 bases and J by 11 bases, with 19 bases left in between.

The chain carries TRBV7-3 and TRBJ2-3; possible D gene TRBD1, 7 bases. V gave up 2 bases and J gave up 0 bases, with 15 bases separating them. CDR1 and CDR2 from the germline V gene are SGHTA and FQGTGA. There are 17 residues in the CDR3. Written as DNA, the CDR3 is TGTGCCAGCAGCTTAGGAGGGACAGCCCCTAGCACAGATACGCAGTATTTT. Its translation is CASSLGGTAPSTDTQYF.

This clone was found a few times. V and J are TRBV29-1 and TRBJ1-1, with 7 positions matching TRBD1. The trim removed 4 bases at V and 5 bases at J, leaving 7 bases unmatched. Per germline, CDR1 SQVTM and CDR2 ANQGSEA. The CDR3 is 13 amino acids. CDR3 nucleotides: TGCAGCGTTGGACAGGGAACGGGGACTGAAGCTTTCTTT. It yields the protein CSVGQGTGTEAFF.

The chain recombines TRBV6-1 with TRBJ2-7, with no clear D. The V and J ends lost 2 bases and 7 bases respectively, with 9 bases between them. The length of the CDR3 is 12 residues. Germline V gene lookup returns CDR1 MNHNS and CDR2 SASEGT. The DNA of the CDR3 is TGTGCCAGCAGTGAACGGGTACTTGAGCAGTACTTC. This codes for CASSERVLEQYF.

J is TRBJ2-7 and V is TRBV5-6; maybe TRBD1 (5 bases). Trimming took 2 bases from V and 3 from J, leaving 12 bases between them. The CDR3 spans 14 residues. Germline V gene sequence: CDR1 SGHDT, CDR2 YYEEEE. The CDR3 is CASSLQDAYYEQYF. The CDR3 nucleotides are TGTGCCAGCAGCTTACAGGACGCTTACTACGAGCAGTACTTC.

This chain uses TRBV9 with TRBJ2-1; TRBD2 matches 8 bases. The CDR3 length is 15 residues. From germline, CDR1 is SGDLS and CDR2 YYNGEE. J was trimmed by 9 bases and V by 4 bases; bases with no gene match: 12. The CDR3 loop is CASSWRSGSNVEQFF. The CDR3 DNA reads TGTGCCAGCAGCTGGAGGAGCGGGAGTAATGTTGAGCAGTTCTTC. Drawing the rest from reference TRBV9 and TRBJ2-1, the complete variable domain is DSGVTQTPKHLITATGQRVTLRCSPRSGDLSVYWYQQSLDQGLQFLIQYYNGEERAKGNILERFSAQQFPDLHSELNLSSLELGDSALYFCASSWRSGSNVEQFFGPGTRLTVL.

This chain connects TRBV5-1 to TRBJ2-3, with a possible D match to TRBD2 (6 bases). Germline CDR1 is SGHRS and CDR2 is YFSETQ. Trimming shortened V by 6 bases and J by 1 base, and 18 bases separated the two germline ends. This CDR3 comprises 16 residues. For the CDR3, the DNA is TGCGCCAGCAACTTAGGGATGGGCGGGGGCACAGATACGCAGTATTTT. Translated, it gives CASNLGMGGGTDTQYF.

The rearrangement links TRBV19 to TRBJ1-1; tentative D call: TRBD1 (5 bases). Germline CDR1 and CDR2: LNHDA and SQIVND (reference sequence). Trimming left V 4 bases short and J 1 base short, with 10 bases between. The CDR3 length is 14 residues. The CDR3 DNA reads as TGTGCCAGTAGTACTCGGGACTGGAACACTGAAGCTTTCTTT. Its protein product is CASSTRDWNTEAFF.

The V gene is TRBV6-1, the J gene TRBJ2-7, with D perhaps TRBD2 (6 bases). The CDR3 sequence is 15 residues long. The germline V gene has CDR1 MNHNS and CDR2 SASEGT. Trimming removed 4 bases from V and 5 bases from J, with 18 bases in between. CDR3 amino acids: CASSALRDSGNEQYF. As DNA, the CDR3 is TGTGCCAGCAGTGCACTCCGGGACTCAGGAAACGAGCAGTACTTC.

With respect to this clone: The sample carries other DNA sequences with the same CDR3. The chain couples TRBV9 to TRBJ2-7, with 7 bases identical to TRBD2. There are 14 residues in the CDR3. Germline assignment: CDR1 SGDLS and CDR2 YYNGEE. With 0 bases clipped from V and 2 bases from J, the junction kept 2 bases outside the gene matches. The CDR3 DNA sequence: TGTGCCAGCAGCGTAGGGGGGGGTACCTACGAGCAGTACTTC. Translation: CASSVGGGTYEQYF.

The CDR3 nucleotides read TGTGCCAGCAGCCAGGACAGGTTCGCTTTCTTT. It translates to CASSQDRFAFF. V is TRBV7-9 and J is TRBJ1-1, with TRBD1 identical over 7 bases. Germline CDR1 and CDR2: SEHNR and FQNEAQ (reference sequence). Unmatched junction bases numbered 5, after V lost 5 bases and J lost 11 bases. The CDR3 is 11 amino acids.

The chain joins TRBV4-1 to TRBJ1-1; D unclear. This CDR3 region has 13 residues. Germline-derived CDR1 and CDR2 are MGHRA and YSYEKL. The germline V and J ends were trimmed by 4 bases and 0 bases, with 6 bases remaining between them. The CDR3 loop is CASSLQMNTEAFF. The CDR3, as DNA: TGCGCCAGCAGCCTACAGATGAACACTGAAGCTTTCTTT.